Listed below are T cell receptor beta chains from one sample, sequenced in a study of T cells in Graves' hyperthyroidism and ophthalmopathy. TCRdb processed the multiplex PCR reads anew with MiXCR; each CDR3 protein has one entry. The sample includes roughly 700,000 distinct CDR3 sequences, 13% to 15% seen only once; the top ten take roughly a tenth. Sequenced: blood. These receptors all stem from a woman aged 18-29 years with Graves' hyperthyroidism. Both conserved end residues are trimmed from each CDR3. A D gene is named only where the DNA matches it firmly.

V gene: TRBV5-1; D gene: TRBD1; CDR3 protein: ASRAPQGDFYEQF
V gene: TRBV20-1; D gene: TRBD2; CDR3 protein: SGERLAGPNEQF
V gene: TRBV6-5; D gene: NA; CDR3 protein: ASSYSRTAETQY
V gene: TRBV4-1; D gene: NA; CDR3 protein: ASSQDPGDAEY
V gene: TRBV6-2/TRBV6-3; D gene: TRBD1; CDR3 protein: ASSTDRGGTGELF
V gene: TRBV20-1; D gene: NA; CDR3 protein: SAIKIPNEKLF
V gene: TRBV5-1; D gene: TRBD2; CDR3 protein: ASSLEAGSTDTQY
V gene: TRBV6-5; D gene: NA; CDR3 protein: ASSSDGSHYYEQY
V gene: TRBV5-1; D gene: NA; CDR3 protein: ASSLGPGHEAD
V gene: TRBV20-1; D gene: NA; CDR3 protein: SARPPWDLYEQY